This T cell receptor (beta chain) was captured in a study of T cells and copy number aberrations in small-cell lung cancer listed by TCRdb under 2021. Looking at the study overall: TCR repertoire sequencing was paired with whole-exome sequencing of the same tumor regions to relate T cell metrics to mutations and copy number aberrations. Tumor TCR data were available for over 16 patients, and 12 to 15 patients had TCR data from both tumor and normal tissue. The paper as a whole reports these results and caveats: All specimens consisted of formalin-fixed paraffin-embedded tissue, which is known to introduce sequencing artifacts. The study was limited by a small sample size because surgical resection is uncommon in small-cell lung cancer, and the findings require validation. Tumors had lower T-cell density, richness and clonality than adjacent lung tissue, though the difference in density was not significant.

Donors were patients with limited-stage small-cell lung cancer who underwent surgical resection in Hangzhou, China, between about 2007 and 2021. All donors were treated with upfront surgery without preoperative chemotherapy or radiotherapy, and immunotherapy was not given to any donor before or after surgery. In the sequenced cohort of around 18 patients, every patient was either a smoker or a heavy second-hand smoker. Adjacent normal lung tissue was taken at least 2 cm away from the tumor margin, and two pathologists confirmed morphologically that the tissue was free of malignant cells. The study used multi-region TCR-beta sequencing of resected limited-stage small-cell lung cancers together with tumor-adjacent lung tissue to characterize T cell repertoire heterogeneity. The AllPrep DNA/RNA FFPE Kit (Qiagen) was used to extract genomic DNA from the FFPE tissue. In the case of this clone: No antigen is known for it. Base qualities are not provided; no much larger clone lies one nucleotide away.

The immunoSEQ hsTCRB Kit, with multiplexed V- and J-gene primers, was used to amplify TCR-beta CDR3 regions from genomic DNA. Unique DNA barcodes were added in a second PCR, and the samples were pooled together with one negative control and one positive control. An Illumina MiSeq running a 150-cycle paired-end protocol was used to sequence the pooled TCR-beta libraries. The published analysis was carried out like this. Raw sequencing data were processed by Adaptive Biotechnologies into a report containing normalized, annotated TCR-beta repertoires. To compute T-cell density, TCR-beta templates were normalized to usable DNA, with usable DNA estimated through amplification of housekeeping genes. Clonality was defined as 1 minus Pielou's evenness, while richness was a count of unique rearrangements. The table was pulled from immuneACCESS by TCRdb, which kept in-frame rearrangements only. Such tables lose some clones; where checked, under half of the loss comes from unresolved V genes, and the rest has no known cause. That table furnishes V, J and clone size, whereas the DNA furnished D and trimming. The sample table holds 7,500 or so clones, of which about four fifths were seen once. Around 4.5% of the sample rests with the top ten.

The sequencing input was normal tissue next to the tumor. The receptor was isolated from a woman aged 45-65 years with small cell lung cancer.

The encoded CDR3 is CASSSQGGIFGYTF. The nucleotide sequence is given as TGTGCCAGCAGCTCACAGGGGGGGATTTTTGGCTACACCTTC. Here the chain combines TRBV5-4 and TRBJ1-2, with 8 bases matching TRBD1. For CDR1 and CDR2, the germline V gene (reference sequence) lists SGHNT and YYREEE. Compared with germline, V lacks 3 bases and J lacks 7 bases; bases without a gene match: 8. The CDR3 measures 14 amino acids from cysteine to phenylalanine. The kept DNA is CDR3 alone, 42 bases in frame from the first base.